This TCR beta chain derives from a study of blood T cell repertoires in COVID-19. Germline CDR1 and CDR2: SGHRS and YFSETQ. This CDR3 spans 14 amino acids. Unmatched junction bases numbered 13, after V lost 7 bases and J lost 8 bases. Enrolled through a virtual design, the participants were between 18 and 89 years of age and came from some 26 US areas. Cohorts were assigned according to the clinical history that participants reported. This table comes from immunoSEQ multiplex PCR, and its TCRdb copy is limited to in-frame clones, with some not included. The sample has about 140,000 clones; approximately 80% are singletons.

What was sequenced was PBMCs or T cells enriched from blood (not recorded which). V gene TRBV5-1 combines with J gene TRBJ1-1; 8 bases are shared with TRBD1. The TCR was taken from a woman aged 50 to 65 who had recovered from COVID-19. The CDR3 bases are TGCGCCAGCGGACTATCGGGACAGGTGGGGGAAGCTTTCTTT. This codes for CASGLSGQVGEAFF.